This T cell receptor (beta chain) came from a study of cytomegalovirus exposure and HLA in healthy donors. Points from the study as a whole: TCR beta chains numbering more than 150 were designated cytomegalovirus-associated. In the 120 or so validation repertoires, about 94% of cluster scores exceeded 0, per a later analysis. Most TCR sequences were rare, but some public TCRs occurred in many donors.

The CDR3 contains 12 residues. Trimming removed 0 bases at V and 6 bases at J, with 6 bases between. Germline V gives CDR1 MNHNY, CDR2 SVGAGI (reference sequence). Some clones are missing from TCRdb's copy, which holds only in-frame ones; the method was immunoSEQ multiplex PCR. The sample lists about 110,000 clones; roughly 90% were seen once. With regard to this clone: The antigen is unknown.

The TCR was taken from a woman in her 30s in good health and CMV-seropositive. The chain combines TRBV6-6 with TRBJ2-7; D not certain. Sequencing was carried out using PBMCs. CDR3 nucleotide sequence: TGTGCCAGCAGTTACTCTAGCACCGAGCAGTACTTC. Its translation is CASSYSSTEQYF.